This T cell receptor beta chain was found in a study of blood T cell repertoires in COVID-19. Looking at the study overall: The United States, Italy and Spain were the sources of the acute and convalescent COVID-19 samples. From T cells, B-cell-depleted T cells, or PBMCs came the material, which was cDNA or gDNA.

As processed by the authors: Estimation of nucleated cell counts relied on the amplification of reference gene primers. TCRdb keeps only in-frame clones here, not all; method: immunoSEQ multiplex PCR. V and J calls and clone size are as listed in that table; D and trimming were resolved from the DNA. The sample gives under 250,000 clones, more than 65% of which show up once; 3% is in the top ten. Deletions cut 6 bases from V and 3 bases from J, with 12 bases between. This CDR3 is 14 amino acids long. Germline V gene sequence: CDR1 MNHEY, CDR2 SVGAGI. The rearrangement links TRBV6-5 to TRBJ1-5; a weak D match, TRBD1 (6 bases). Sequenced input: peripheral blood. The receptor comes from a woman under 40 who had recovered from COVID-19. The CDR3 protein is CASRATGYNQPQHF. The CDR3 DNA follows: TGTGCCAGCAGGGCAACAGGGTACAATCAGCCCCAGCATTTT.